This is a list of T cell receptor beta chains from one sample in a study of OX40 agonist ivuxolimab in advanced cancers. Clones were read by immunoSEQ multiplex PCR, and TCRdb kept only the in-frame ones, dropping some. Of roughly 80,000 clones in the sample, 85% are singletons; the top ten hold roughly 2%. The specimen was CD4+ or CD8+ T cells sorted from blood, collected in a trial of the OX40 agonist ivuxolimab. The receptors were sampled from an adult with an advanced solid tumor such as melanoma, head and neck, liver or kidney cancer. Both conserved end residues are part of each CDR3. A D gene is named only where the DNA matches it firmly. The listing skips clone size in some rows; elsewhere it reads once, few, many or a size class.

TRBV6-1,.,TRBD1,TRBJ2-1,CASAKTRGRDEQFF,TGTGCCAGCGCAAAGACCAGGGGGCGGGATGAGCAGTTCTTC
TRBV30,.,.,TRBJ1-6,CAWSVNRHRSYNSPLHF,TGTGCCTGGAGTGTAAACCGGCACAGGTCCTATAATTCACCCCTCCACTTT
TRBV7-2,.,.,TRBJ2-5,CASSFKRTEETQYF,TGTGCCAGCAGCTTTAAGCGGACAGAAGAGACCCAGTACTTC
TRBV9,.,.,TRBJ1-6,CASSVTNSPLHF,TGTGCCAGCAGCGTTACCAATTCACCCCTCCACTTT
TRBV19,.,.,TRBJ1-5,CASSRPPGGNQPQHF,TGTGCCAGTAGTCGCCCCCCAGGGGGCAATCAGCCCCAGCATTTT
TRBV19,.,TRBD2,TRBJ2-1,CASSMEAGGYNEQFF,TGTGCCAGTAGTATGGAAGCGGGGGGCTACAATGAGCAGTTCTTC
TRBV14,.,.,TRBJ2-2,CASSLLAGDTGELFF,TGTGCCAGCAGCCTACTGGCCGGGGACACCGGGGAGCTGTTTTTT
TRBV7-2,.,.,TRBJ2-7,CASSPQPTSDEQYF,TGTGCCAGCAGCCCTCAACCGACATCTGACGAGCAGTACTTC
TRBV7-8,.,TRBD2,TRBJ2-1,CASSLENQRGEFF,TGTGCCAGCAGCTTAGAGAACCAGCGGGGGGAGTTCTTC
TRBV30,.,.,TRBJ2-7,CAWSMQGLGQYF,TGTGCCTGGAGCATGCAGGGGCTCGGGCAGTACTTC
TRBV19,.,.,TRBJ1-4,CASSNLRGGTNEKLFF,TGTGCCAGTAGCAACTTAAGAGGGGGGACTAATGAAAAACTGTTTTTT
TRBV27,.,TRBD2,TRBJ2-5,CASSLTSGAQETQYF,TGTGCCAGCAGTTTGACTAGCGGGGCGCAAGAGACCCAGTACTTC
TRBV5-1,.,.,TRBJ2-5,CASKLGQGGETQYF,TGCGCCAGCAAGCTGGGACAAGGTGGAGAGACCCAGTACTTC
TRBV5-1,.,TRBD1,TRBJ2-6,CASSSEGQGVSGANVLTF,TGCGCCAGCAGCTCGGAGGGACAGGGGGTCTCTGGGGCCAACGTCCTGACTTTC
TRBV7-7,.,TRBD1,TRBJ2-5,CASSWDRQETQYF,TGTGCCAGCAGCTGGGACAGACAAGAGACCCAGTACTTC
TRBV5-4,once,.,TRBJ2-3,CASSAQVSTGTDTQYF,TGTGCCAGCAGCGCCCAGGTCTCCACTGGCACAGATACGCAGTATTTT
TRBV27,.,.,TRBJ1-4,CASRLQGANEKLFF,TGTGCCAGCCGCCTTCAGGGAGCTAATGAAAAACTGTTTTTT
TRBV7-9,.,TRBD1,TRBJ1-2,CASSAGQAARGYTF,TGTGCCAGCAGCGCCGGACAGGCGGCAAGGGGCTACACCTTC
TRBV7-2,.,.,TRBJ1-1,CASSLRVTEAFF,TGTGCCAGCAGCTTGCGGGTCACTGAAGCTTTCTTT
TRBV19,.,.,TRBJ1-5,CASRPDRNQPQHF,TGTGCCAGTAGACCCGACAGAAATCAGCCCCAGCATTTT
TRBV10-3,.,TRBD1,TRBJ2-7,CAISGTGGYEQYF,TGTGCCATCAGTGGGACAGGGGGCTACGAGCAGTACTTC
TRBV11-3,.,TRBD1,TRBJ2-2,CASSSRTGISGELFF,TGTGCCAGCAGCTCCCGGACAGGGATCTCCGGGGAGCTGTTTTTT
TRBV28,once,TRBD1,TRBJ2-5,CASRSDRAGGETQYF,TGTGCCAGCAGGAGCGACAGGGCAGGCGGAGAGACCCAGTACTTC
TRBV19,.,.,TRBJ2-5,CASSPRGYRGETQYF,TGTGCCAGTAGTCCCCGGGGTTATCGAGGAGAGACCCAGTACTTC
TRBV6-5,once,.,TRBJ1-1,CASRNQGGGTEAFF,TGTGCCAGCAGAAATCAGGGCGGGGGCACTGAAGCTTTCTTT
TRBV19,few,TRBD1,TRBJ1-5,CASSIGTGGSLSNQPQHF,TGTGCCAGTAGTATCGGGACAGGGGGATCTCTTAGCAATCAGCCCCAGCATTTT
TRBV29-1,.,.,TRBJ2-7,CSVASGLRSYEQYF,TGCAGCGTAGCGTCCGGACTCCGCTCCTACGAGCAGTACTTC
TRBV7-2,.,TRBD2,TRBJ2-4,CASSLMYLGGAKNIQYF,TGTGCCAGCAGCTTAATGTACTTGGGAGGGGCCAAAAACATTCAGTACTTC
TRBV7-3,.,.,TRBJ2-3,CASSLGGVGTDTQYF,TGTGCCAGCAGCTTAGGCGGGGTGGGCACAGATACGCAGTATTTT
TRBV5-1,.,TRBD1,TRBJ2-1,CASSQRDRGDNEQFF,TGCGCCAGCAGCCAAAGGGACAGGGGTGACAATGAGCAGTTCTTC
TRBV5-4,.,.,TRBJ2-3,CASSLRRGSTDTQYF,TGTGCCAGCAGCTTGAGGAGGGGAAGCACAGATACGCAGTATTTT
TRBV29-1,.,TRBD1,TRBJ2-5,CSAATGQETQYF,TGCAGCGCCGCGACAGGGCAAGAGACCCAGTACTTC
TRBV7-2,.,.,TRBJ2-2,CASSLHPTPYNTGELFF,TGTGCCAGCAGCTTACATCCGACCCCCTATAACACCGGGGAGCTGTTTTTT
TRBV6-5,.,.,TRBJ2-2,CASSPIPAWTGELFF,TGTGCCAGCAGTCCAATCCCAGCGTGGACCGGGGAGCTGTTTTTT
TRBV14,.,.,TRBJ2-7,CASSQQYEQYF,TGTGCCAGCAGCCAGCAATACGAGCAGTACTTC
TRBV12-5,.,.,TRBJ2-5,CASGQGGETQYF,TGTGCTAGTGGTCAGGGGGGAGAGACCCAGTACTTC
TRBV7-2,.,TRBD1,TRBJ2-7,CASSLRDRAVEQYF,TGTGCCAGCAGCCTCAGGGACAGGGCTGTTGAGCAGTACTTC
TRBV7-3,.,.,TRBJ2-5,CASSLYSGSSKETQYF,TGTGCCAGCAGCCTGTACTCCGGGTCCAGCAAAGAGACCCAGTACTTC
TRBV1,.,.,TRBJ2-3,CTSNGGDTDTQYF,TGCACCAGCAACGGGGGGGACACAGATACGCAGTATTTT
TRBV11-2,.,TRBD1,TRBJ1-3,CASSVGPGGSGNTIYF,TGTGCCAGCAGCGTTGGGCCAGGGGGCTCTGGAAACACCATATATTTT
TRBV6-5,once,TRBD1,TRBJ1-1,CAAGQGATEAFF,TGTGCCGCGGGACAGGGTGCCACTGAAGCTTTCTTT
TRBV11-2,once,.,TRBJ2-5,CASSLDGIHQETQYF,TGTGCCAGCAGCTTAGATGGAATTCACCAAGAGACCCAGTACTTC
TRBV28,few,TRBD1,TRBJ2-7,CASSPYRGQGAHEQYF,TGTGCCAGCAGTCCATATAGGGGACAGGGGGCTCACGAGCAGTACTTC
TRBV5-4,.,.,TRBJ2-2,CASSLETGDYTGELFF,TGTGCCAGCAGCTTGGAAACGGGGGACTACACCGGGGAGCTGTTTTTT
TRBV7-8,.,.,TRBJ1-4,CASSFPGGQELFF,TGTGCCAGCAGCTTCCCGGGGGGACAAGAACTGTTTTTT
TRBV14,.,.,TRBJ2-1,CASSQGVKGEQFF,TGTGCCAGCAGCCAAGGGGTAAAAGGTGAGCAGTTCTTC
TRBV5-1,.,TRBD1,TRBJ2-3,CASSRGTGGPSTDTQYF,TGCGCCAGCAGCAGGGGGACAGGGGGCCCAAGCACAGATACGCAGTATTTT
TRBV6-1,.,TRBD1,TRBJ1-5,CASHDRGNHQPQHF,TGTGCCAGCCATGACAGGGGAAACCATCAGCCCCAGCATTTT
TRBV19,.,.,TRBJ1-5,CASSSFDYSNQPQHF,TGTGCCAGCAGTAGTTTCGATTATAGCAATCAGCCCCAGCATTTT
TRBV6-1,.,TRBD1,TRBJ1-2,CASSWDRGGYTF,TGTGCCAGCAGTTGGGACAGGGGTGGCTACACCTTC
TRBV20-1,.,.,TRBJ2-5,CSARMAETQYF,TGCAGTGCTAGAATGGCGGAGACCCAGTACTTC
TRBV7-8,.,.,TRBJ1-1,CASSFGSGWDTEAFF,TGTGCCAGCAGCTTTGGGTCAGGATGGGACACTGAAGCTTTCTTT
TRBV6-5,.,.,TRBJ2-1,CASSYHSRAYNEQFF,TGTGCCAGCAGTTACCACAGTCGAGCCTACAATGAGCAGTTCTTC
TRBV5-4,.,.,TRBJ1-1,CASSLLQDTEAFF,TGTGCCAGCAGCTTGTTACAGGACACTGAAGCTTTCTTT
TRBV19,once,.,TRBJ2-2,CASSIVHQGTGELFF,TGTGCCAGTAGTATAGTTCACCAGGGAACCGGGGAGCTGTTTTTT
TRBV18,.,.,TRBJ1-1,CASSLNRDTSSTEAFF,TGTGCCAGCTCACTAAACCGGGACACCTCCTCCACTGAAGCTTTCTTT
TRBV5-1,.,TRBD1,TRBJ2-2,CASKGQGYTGELFF,TGCGCCAGCAAGGGACAGGGGTACACCGGGGAGCTGTTTTTT
TRBV4-1,few,.,TRBJ2-2,CASSQATLAEWRANTGELFF,TGCGCCAGCAGCCAAGCCACCTTGGCTGAGTGGAGGGCGAACACCGGGGAGCTGTTTTTT
TRBV5-4,.,TRBD1,TRBJ1-2,CASSSDRVGLGYTF,TGTGCCAGCAGCTCTGACAGGGTGGGTCTTGGCTACACCTTC